This T cell receptor (beta chain) was retrieved from a study of T cell responses to AZD1222 COVID-19 vaccine. Assay used: immunoSEQ multiplex PCR; TCRdb lists only in-frame clones, some missing. The table shows about 83,000 clones, with 86% occurring only once. Germline V lookup: CDR1 SNHLY, CDR2 FYNNEI. The ends lost 2 bases at V and 0 bases at J; junction bases unmatched: 4. The length of the CDR3 is 16 residues. A remark on this clone: No antigen is known for it.

Study-wide points: Across spike, vaccine-associated CD4 TCRs were found, dominant at 160-218 and 743-854. No day 14 peak samples; only post-peak repertoires were characterized. Possibly, clonal diversity was underestimated; donors were largely white British and included more females. The study identified only 6 or 7 AZD1222 recipients as seropositive at baseline.

This receptor was identified in an adult in good health. Material: peripheral blood, obtained on day 0 of AZD1222 vaccination. The V gene is TRBV2, the J gene TRBJ2-3, with 8 bases matching TRBD2. The CDR3 protein is CASSEPPGGSTDTQYF. CDR3 DNA: TGTGCCAGCAGTGAACCCCCGGGAGGGAGCACAGATACGCAGTATTTT.